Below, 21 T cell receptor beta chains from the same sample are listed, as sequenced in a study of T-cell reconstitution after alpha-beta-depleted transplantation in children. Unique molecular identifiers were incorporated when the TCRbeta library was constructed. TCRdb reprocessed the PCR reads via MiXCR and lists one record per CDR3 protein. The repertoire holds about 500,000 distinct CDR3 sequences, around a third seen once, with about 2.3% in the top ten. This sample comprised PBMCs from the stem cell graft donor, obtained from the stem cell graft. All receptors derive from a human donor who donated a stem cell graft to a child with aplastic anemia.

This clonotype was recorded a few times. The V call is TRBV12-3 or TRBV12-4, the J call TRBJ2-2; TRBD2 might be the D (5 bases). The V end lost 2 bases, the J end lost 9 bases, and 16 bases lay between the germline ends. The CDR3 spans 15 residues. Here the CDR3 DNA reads TGTGCCAGCAGTTTAAACGCGGGTTCCTTCAGGGAGCTGTTTTTT. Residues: CASSLNAGSFRELFF.

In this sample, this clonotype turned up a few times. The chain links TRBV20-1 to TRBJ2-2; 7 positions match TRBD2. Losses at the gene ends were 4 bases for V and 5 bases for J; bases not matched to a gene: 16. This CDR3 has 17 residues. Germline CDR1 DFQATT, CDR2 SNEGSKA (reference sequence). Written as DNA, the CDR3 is TGCAGTGCTACGCCCGGGATTTTTGCGGGAGAAACCGGGGAGCTGTTTTTT. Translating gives CSATPGIFAGETGELFF.

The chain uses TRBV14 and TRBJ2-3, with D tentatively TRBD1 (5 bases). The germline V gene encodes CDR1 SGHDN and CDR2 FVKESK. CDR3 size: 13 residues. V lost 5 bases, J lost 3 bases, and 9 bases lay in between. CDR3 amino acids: CASSRQITDTQYF. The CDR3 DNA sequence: TGTGCCAGCAGCAGACAGATTACAGATACGCAGTATTTT.

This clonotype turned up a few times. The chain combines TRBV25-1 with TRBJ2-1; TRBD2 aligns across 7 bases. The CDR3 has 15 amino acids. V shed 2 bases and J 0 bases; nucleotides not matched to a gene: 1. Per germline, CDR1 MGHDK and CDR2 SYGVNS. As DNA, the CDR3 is TGTGCCAGCAGTGAAGGACTAGTCTCCTACAATGAGCAGTTCTTC. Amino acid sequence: CASSEGLVSYNEQFF.

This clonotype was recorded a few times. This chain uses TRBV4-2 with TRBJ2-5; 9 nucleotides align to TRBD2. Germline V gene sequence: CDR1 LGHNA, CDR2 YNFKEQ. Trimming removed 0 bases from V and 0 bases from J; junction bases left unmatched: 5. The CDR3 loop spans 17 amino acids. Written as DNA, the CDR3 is TGTGCCAGCAGCCAAGAGGCTAGCGGGAACTACCAAGAGACCCAGTACTTC. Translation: CASSQEASGNYQETQYF.

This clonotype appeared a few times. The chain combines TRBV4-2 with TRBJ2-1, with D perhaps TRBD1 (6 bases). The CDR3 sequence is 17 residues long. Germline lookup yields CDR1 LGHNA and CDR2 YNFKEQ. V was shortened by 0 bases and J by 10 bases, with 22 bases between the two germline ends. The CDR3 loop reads CASSQDSVQGPRREQFF. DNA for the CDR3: TGTGCCAGCAGCCAAGATTCTGTCCAGGGGCCCCGTAGAGAGCAGTTCTTC.

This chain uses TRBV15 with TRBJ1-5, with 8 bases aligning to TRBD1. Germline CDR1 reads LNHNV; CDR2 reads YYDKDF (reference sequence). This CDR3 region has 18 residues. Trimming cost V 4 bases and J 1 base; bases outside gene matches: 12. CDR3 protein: CATSTQSQGALSNQPQHF. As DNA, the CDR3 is TGTGCCACCAGCACCCAAAGTCAGGGGGCGCTGAGCAATCAGCCCCAGCATTTT.

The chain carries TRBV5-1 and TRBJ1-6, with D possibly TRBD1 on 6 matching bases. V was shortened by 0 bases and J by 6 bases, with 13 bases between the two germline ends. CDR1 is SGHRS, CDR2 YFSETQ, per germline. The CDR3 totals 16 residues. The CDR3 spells CASSLVGQGTNSPLHF. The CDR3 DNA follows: TGCGCCAGCAGCTTGGTCGGGCAGGGGACTAATTCACCCCTCCACTTT. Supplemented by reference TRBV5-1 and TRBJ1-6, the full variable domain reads KAGVTQTPRYLIKTRGQQVTLSCSPISGHRSVSWYQQTPGQGLQFLFEYFSETQRNKGNFPGRFSGRQFSNSRSEMNVSTLELGDSALYLCASSLVGQGTNSPLHFGNGTRLTVT.

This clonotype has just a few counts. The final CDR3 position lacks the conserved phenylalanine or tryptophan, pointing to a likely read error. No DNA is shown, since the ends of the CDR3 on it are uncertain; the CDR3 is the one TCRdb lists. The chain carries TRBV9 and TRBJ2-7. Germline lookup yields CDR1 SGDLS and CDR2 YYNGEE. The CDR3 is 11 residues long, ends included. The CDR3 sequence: CASSLGSELVI.

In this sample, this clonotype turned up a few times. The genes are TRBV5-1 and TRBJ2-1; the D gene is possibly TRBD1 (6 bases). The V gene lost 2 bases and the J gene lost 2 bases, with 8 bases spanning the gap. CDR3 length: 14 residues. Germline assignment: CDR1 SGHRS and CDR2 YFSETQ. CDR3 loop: CASSFGQTYNEQFF. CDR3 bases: TGCGCCAGCAGCTTTGGACAGACCTACAATGAGCAGTTCTTC.

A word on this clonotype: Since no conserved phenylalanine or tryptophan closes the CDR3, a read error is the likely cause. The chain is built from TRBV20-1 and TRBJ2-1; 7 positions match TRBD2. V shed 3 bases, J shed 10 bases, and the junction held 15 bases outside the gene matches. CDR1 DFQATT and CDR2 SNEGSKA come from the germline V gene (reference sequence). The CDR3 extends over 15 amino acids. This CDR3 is CSASSAGVGGEEQFS. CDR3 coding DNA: TGCAGTGCTAGTTCCGCGGGAGTGGGGGGGGAGGAGCAGTTCTCC.

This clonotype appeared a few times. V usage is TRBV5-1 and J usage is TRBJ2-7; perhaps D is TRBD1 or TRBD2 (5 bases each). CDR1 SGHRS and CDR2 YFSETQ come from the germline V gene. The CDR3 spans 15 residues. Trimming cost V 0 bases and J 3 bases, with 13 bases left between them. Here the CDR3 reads CASSLGYGGLYEQYF. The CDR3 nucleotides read TGCGCCAGCAGCTTGGGGTATGGGGGTCTCTACGAGCAGTACTTC.

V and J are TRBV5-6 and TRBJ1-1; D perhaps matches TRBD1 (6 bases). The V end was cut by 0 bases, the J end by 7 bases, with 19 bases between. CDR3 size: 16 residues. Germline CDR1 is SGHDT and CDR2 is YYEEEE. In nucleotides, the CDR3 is TGTGCCAGCAGCTTGGCGTCCACCGTGGACAGAGTTGAAGCTTTCTTT. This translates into CASSLASTVDRVEAFF. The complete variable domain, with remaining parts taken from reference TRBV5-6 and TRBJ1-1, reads DAGVTQSPTHLIKTRGQQVTLRCSPKSGHDTVSWYQQALGQGPQFIFQYYEEEERQRGNFPDRFSGHQFPNYSSELNVNALLLGDSALYLCASSLASTVDRVEAFFGQGTRLTVV.

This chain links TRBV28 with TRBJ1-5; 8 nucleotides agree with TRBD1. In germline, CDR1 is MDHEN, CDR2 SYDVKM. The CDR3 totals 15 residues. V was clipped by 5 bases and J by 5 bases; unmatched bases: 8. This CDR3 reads CASSPDRGGHQPQHF. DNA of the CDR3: TGTGCCAGCAGTCCTGACAGGGGTGGCCATCAGCCCCAGCATTTT.

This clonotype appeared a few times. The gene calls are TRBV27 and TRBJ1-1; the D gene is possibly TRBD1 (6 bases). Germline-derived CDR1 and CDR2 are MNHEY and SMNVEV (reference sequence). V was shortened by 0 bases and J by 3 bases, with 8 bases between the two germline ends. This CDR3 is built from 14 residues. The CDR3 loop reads CASSLSSGDTEAFF. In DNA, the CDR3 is TGTGCCAGCAGTTTATCTTCAGGGGACACTGAAGCTTTCTTT.

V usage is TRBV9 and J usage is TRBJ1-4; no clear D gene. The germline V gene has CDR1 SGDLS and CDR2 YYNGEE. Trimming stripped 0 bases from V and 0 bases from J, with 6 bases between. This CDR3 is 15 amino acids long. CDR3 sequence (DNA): TGTGCCAGCAGCGTAGGGAGAACAACTAATGAAAAACTGTTTTTT. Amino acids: CASSVGRTTNEKLFF.

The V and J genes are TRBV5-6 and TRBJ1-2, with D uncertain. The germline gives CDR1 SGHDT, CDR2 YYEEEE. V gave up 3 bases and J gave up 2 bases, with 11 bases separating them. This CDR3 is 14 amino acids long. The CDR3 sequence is CASSSGWRNYGYTF. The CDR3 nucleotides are TGTGCCAGCAGCTCAGGATGGCGGAACTATGGCTACACCTTC.

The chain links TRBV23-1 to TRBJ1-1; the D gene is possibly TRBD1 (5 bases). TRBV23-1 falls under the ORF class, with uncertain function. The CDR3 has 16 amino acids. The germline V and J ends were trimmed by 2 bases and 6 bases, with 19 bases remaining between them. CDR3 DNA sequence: TGCGCCAGCAGTCAAGCCCACGACCGAGGGACTTCTGAAGCTTTCTTT. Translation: CASSQAHDRGTSEAFF.

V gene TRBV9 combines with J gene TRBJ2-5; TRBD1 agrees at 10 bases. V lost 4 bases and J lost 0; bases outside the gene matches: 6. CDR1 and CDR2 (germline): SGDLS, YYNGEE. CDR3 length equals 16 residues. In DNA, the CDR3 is TGTGCCAGCAGCCCACAGACAGGGGGCGACCAAGAGACCCAGTACTTC. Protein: CASSPQTGGDQETQYF.

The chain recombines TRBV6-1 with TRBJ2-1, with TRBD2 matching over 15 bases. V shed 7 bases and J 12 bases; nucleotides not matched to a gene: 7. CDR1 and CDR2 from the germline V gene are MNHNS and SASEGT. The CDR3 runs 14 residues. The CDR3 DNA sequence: TGTGCCAGCATAAGGGGGACTAGCGGGAGGTGGCAGTTCTTC. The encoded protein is CASIRGTSGRWQFF.

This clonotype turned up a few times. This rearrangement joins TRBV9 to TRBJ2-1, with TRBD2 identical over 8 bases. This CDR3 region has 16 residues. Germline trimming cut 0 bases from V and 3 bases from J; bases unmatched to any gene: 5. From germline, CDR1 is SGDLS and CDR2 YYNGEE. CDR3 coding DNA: TGTGCCAGCAGCGTAGCTTCGGGAGGGCACTACAATGAGCAGTTCTTC. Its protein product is CASSVASGGHYNEQFF.